This T cell receptor beta chain comes out of a study of blood T cell repertoires in COVID-19. Assay: immunoSEQ multiplex PCR; the TCRdb copy retains only in-frame clones and omits some. Among around 150,000 clones listed, around 92% were seen once. The germline V gene has CDR1 ENHRY and CDR2 SYGVKD. CDR3 length: 17 amino acids. Trimming left V 2 bases short and J 0 bases short, with 16 bases between. Patients from Seattle were sampled longitudinally, starting during active infection. The chain employs TRBV10-3 and TRBJ1-1; maybe TRBD1 (5 bases). The origin of this receptor is a man aged 25 to 40 with COVID-19, enrolled during active disease. Sequenced input: peripheral blood. The CDR3 DNA sequence: TGTGCCATCAGTGAGGTAGGGGCCAACCTCATGAACACTGAAGCTTTCTTT. Translated: CAISEVGANLMNTEAFF.